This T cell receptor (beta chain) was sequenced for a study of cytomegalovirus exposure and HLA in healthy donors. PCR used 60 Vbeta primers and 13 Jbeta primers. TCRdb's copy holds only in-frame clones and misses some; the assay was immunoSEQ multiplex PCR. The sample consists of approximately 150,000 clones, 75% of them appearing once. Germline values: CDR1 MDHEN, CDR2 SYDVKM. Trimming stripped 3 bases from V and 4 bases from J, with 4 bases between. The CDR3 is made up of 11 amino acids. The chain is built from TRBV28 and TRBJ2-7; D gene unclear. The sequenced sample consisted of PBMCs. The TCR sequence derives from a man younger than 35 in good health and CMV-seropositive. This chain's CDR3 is CASSFTYEQYF. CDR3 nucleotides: TGTGCCAGCAGTTTCACTTACGAGCAGTACTTC.